This T cell receptor (beta chain) was identified in a study of response to subunit inactivated influenza vaccine. Broader study findings: New T cells are recruited in small numbers by each seasonal influenza vaccination, according to the authors' suggestion.

This clonotype was detected a few times. Antigen specificity is unknown. TCRdb reanalysed the RT-PCR reads using MiXCR and keeps one entry per CDR3 protein. The data contain over 400,000 distinct CDR3 sequences, about a tenth of them singletons. The source was PBMCs from blood, collected 40 to 50 days after vaccination. The TCR was taken from a man in his forties or fifties who received an inactivated influenza vaccine.

Here the CDR3 DNA reads TGTGCCAGTAGTATGGTGGGGAGCTCCTACGAGCAGTACTTC. It is translated as CASSMVGSSYEQYF. The chain uses TRBV19 and TRBJ2-7; TRBD2 might be the D (5 bases). V lost 3 bases and J 0 bases, leaving 9 bases between the germline ends. The CDR3 is 14 amino acids. Per germline, CDR1 LNHDA and CDR2 SQIVND (reference sequence).